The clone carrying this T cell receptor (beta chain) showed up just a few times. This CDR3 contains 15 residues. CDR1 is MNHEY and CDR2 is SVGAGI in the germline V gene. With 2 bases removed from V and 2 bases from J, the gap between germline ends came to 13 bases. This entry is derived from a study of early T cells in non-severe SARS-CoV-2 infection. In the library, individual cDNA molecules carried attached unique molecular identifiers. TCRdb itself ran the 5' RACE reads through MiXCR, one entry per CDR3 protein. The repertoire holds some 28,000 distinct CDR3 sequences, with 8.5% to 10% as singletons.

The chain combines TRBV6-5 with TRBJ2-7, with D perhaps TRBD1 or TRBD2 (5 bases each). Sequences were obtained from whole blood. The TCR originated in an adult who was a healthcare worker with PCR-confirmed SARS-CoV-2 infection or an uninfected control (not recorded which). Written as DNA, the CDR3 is TGTGCCAGCAGTTACGGGGGTACCAGAACCTACGAGCAGTACTTC. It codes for CASSYGGTRTYEQYF.